The 29 T cell receptor beta chains reported below all come from one sample, sequenced in a study of response to subunit inactivated influenza vaccine. TCRdb called the RT-PCR reads again in MiXCR, with one record for every CDR3 protein. The data contain around 530,000 distinct CDR3 sequences, roughly 12% of them singletons. The material sequenced was PBMCs from blood, taken on the day of vaccination. These receptors all come from a middle-aged man who received an inactivated influenza vaccine.

The rearrangement joins TRBV4-3 to TRBJ2-5; D unresolved. V dropped 3 bases and J dropped 4 bases, with 15 bases sitting between them. This CDR3 spans 15 amino acids. Germline CDR1 is LGHNA and CDR2 is YSLEER. CDR3 sequence: CASSHDLVRPETQYF. The CDR3 DNA reads TGCGCCAGCAGCCATGACTTGGTGAGGCCAGAGACCCAGTACTTC.

The chain couples TRBV9 to TRBJ2-2; 7 nucleotides match TRBD1. Germline CDR1 is SGDLS and CDR2 is YYNGEE. After removal of 4 bases from V and 7 bases from J, the junction contained 7 bases not matched to a gene. The CDR3 has 14 amino acids. CDR3 nucleotide sequence: TGTGCCAGCAGCACACAGGGGAGTGGCGGGGAGCTGTTTTTT. Its translation is CASSTQGSGGELFF.

The chain links TRBV5-5 to TRBJ1-1; D remains ambiguous. V was pared by 2 bases and J by 4 bases, with 9 bases between. The germline V gene encodes CDR1 SGHKS and CDR2 YYEKEE (reference sequence). The CDR3 loop spans 13 amino acids. CDR3 sequence reads: CASSLVGPTEAFF. In DNA, the CDR3 is TGTGCCAGCAGCTTAGTAGGCCCCACTGAAGCTTTCTTT.

Many counts were recorded for this clonotype. This chain links TRBV20-1 with TRBJ2-7; D possibly corresponds to TRBD1 (6 bases). Trimming left V 3 bases short and J 2 bases short, with 14 bases between. CDR1 is DFQATT, CDR2 SNEGSKA, per germline (reference sequence). The CDR3 covers 14 residues. In DNA, the CDR3 is TGCAGTGCTAGCTACAGGGTACAGCCCTACGAGCAGTACTTC. This sequence encodes CSASYRVQPYEQYF.

The chain combines TRBV28 with TRBJ2-7, with 15 bases identical to TRBD2. The germline CDR1 and CDR2 sequences are MDHEN and SYDVKM. The CDR3 extends over 17 amino acids. V dropped 5 bases and J dropped 2; count of bases not matched to a gene: 7. In nucleotides, the CDR3 is TGTGCCAGCAGTACGGGACTAGCGGGGGGTCCCACCTACGAGCAGTACTTC. Protein: CASSTGLAGGPTYEQYF. Together with reference TRBV28 and TRBJ2-7, the CDR3 gives the full variable domain: DVKVTQSSRYLVKRTGEKVFLECVQDMDHENMFWYRQDPGLGLRLIYFSYDVKMKEKGDIPEGYSVSREKKERFSLILESASTNQTSMYLCASSTGLAGGPTYEQYFGPGTRLTVT.

The chain employs TRBV29-1 and TRBJ2-7; 8 nucleotides match TRBD1. The CDR3 runs 13 residues. Germline CDR1 is SQVTM and CDR2 is ANQGSEA. J lost 2 bases, V lost 4 bases, and 4 bases had no gene match. The CDR3 sequence is CSVAMTGAYEQYF. DNA for the CDR3: TGCAGCGTTGCGATGACAGGGGCCTACGAGCAGTACTTC.

The chain couples TRBV20-1 to TRBJ2-7; D is undetermined. Germline V CDR1 and CDR2: DFQATT, SNEGSKA (reference sequence). CDR3 length equals 13 residues. V gave up 1 base and J gave up 1 base, with 8 bases separating them. CDR3 region: CSARVGLSYEQYF. The DNA for the CDR3 is TGCAGTGCTAGAGTTGGATTATCCTACGAGCAGTACTTC.

The rearrangement uses TRBV20-1 and TRBJ1-2, with D hard to call. Trimming cost V 0 bases and J 14 bases, with 13 bases left between them. The germline gives CDR1 DFQATT, CDR2 SNEGSKA (reference sequence). This CDR3 region has 11 residues. The CDR3 reads CSARDEAVGTF. In nucleotides, the CDR3 is TGCAGTGCTAGAGATGAGGCAGTTGGTACCTTC.

V gene TRBV20-1 combines with J gene TRBJ2-7, with 7 bases fitting TRBD2. The CDR3 contains 13 residues. Germline CDR1 DFQATT, CDR2 SNEGSKA (reference sequence). With 5 bases clipped from V and 2 bases from J, the junction kept 6 bases outside the gene matches. CDR3 in DNA: TGCAGTGCTGGACTAGGTGATGCCTACGAGCAGTACTTC. Translated, it gives CSAGLGDAYEQYF.

The chain is built from TRBV18 and TRBJ2-3, with no clear D. In germline, CDR1 is KGHSH, CDR2 LQKENI. The CDR3 contains 14 residues. The V end lost 5 bases, the J end lost 0 bases, and 9 bases lay between the germline ends. The CDR3 DNA reads as TGTGCCAGCTCATCCCTGAGGAGCACAGATACGCAGTATTTT. It translates to CASSSLRSTDTQYF.

In its sample, this clonotype was seen a few times. The chain has TRBV6-2 or TRBV6-3 and TRBJ2-7; 8 bases map to TRBD1. Germline assignment: CDR1 MNHEY and CDR2 SVGEGT. This CDR3 contains 13 residues. The junction had 5 bases not matched to a gene; V was cut back by 6 bases and J by 4 bases. CDR3 coding DNA: TGTGCCAGCAGCGGGGACAGGAGGTACGAGCAGTACTTC. This translates into CASSGDRRYEQYF.

In this sample, this clonotype turned up many times. The rearrangement uses TRBV20-1 and TRBJ1-2; D not resolved. Germline assignment: CDR1 DFQATT and CDR2 SNEGSKA (reference sequence). V lost 6 bases to trimming and J lost 4 bases, with 15 bases between them. The CDR3 contains 13 residues. The CDR3 here is CSARLSTGYGYTF. CDR3 DNA sequence: TGCAGTGCCAGACTCTCGACGGGCTATGGCTACACCTTC.

This clonotype has more than one count but fewer than ten. J is TRBJ1-4 and V is TRBV6-5, with D unclear. The V gene's germline CDR1 is MNHEY and CDR2 SVGAGI. The CDR3 sequence is 15 residues long. V was clipped by 1 base and J by 8 bases, with 14 bases between them. The CDR3 region is CASSYYGVQREKLFF. The CDR3 region has the DNA TGTGCCAGCAGTTACTACGGGGTACAGAGGGAAAAACTGTTTTTT.

The V call is TRBV7-2, the J call TRBJ2-3, with 7 nucleotides matching TRBD2. After removal of 6 bases from V and 4 bases from J, the junction contained 10 bases not matched to a gene. In germline, CDR1 is SGHTA, CDR2 FQGNSA. CDR3 length equals 15 residues. The chain's CDR3 is CASRPQAGKADTQYF. The CDR3 region has the DNA TGTGCCAGCAGGCCCCAAGCGGGGAAAGCAGATACGCAGTATTTT.

The chain couples TRBV5-6 to TRBJ2-1; D is uncertain. V was trimmed by 4 bases and J by 3 bases, leaving 8 bases between them. Per germline, CDR1 SGHDT and CDR2 YYEEEE. The CDR3 contains 13 residues. DNA for the CDR3: TGTGCCAGCAGCACACGACACTACAATGAGCAGTTCTTC. This encodes CASSTRHYNEQFF.

J is TRBJ2-1 and V is TRBV5-1; D uncertain. V gave up 7 bases and J gave up 8 bases, with 22 bases separating them. The V gene's germline CDR1 is SGHRS and CDR2 YFSETQ. CDR3 length equals 15 residues. The CDR3 reads CASQGGNSQQYEQFF. CDR3 nucleotide sequence: TGCGCCAGCCAAGGTGGGAATTCGCAGCAATATGAGCAGTTCTTC.

This clonotype was found a few times. The chain employs TRBV6-1 and TRBJ1-1, with D maybe TRBD1 (6 bases). The CDR3 totals 14 residues. V was trimmed by 7 bases and J by 2 bases, leaving 14 bases between them. Germline V gene lookup returns CDR1 MNHNS and CDR2 SASEGT. CDR3 amino acids: CASNIDRRNTEAFF. The CDR3 DNA sequence: TGTGCCAGCAATATCGACAGGAGAAACACTGAAGCTTTCTTT.

This clonotype was picked up many times. The chain carries TRBV20-1 and TRBJ1-2, with D perhaps TRBD1 (6 bases). The CDR3 spans 15 residues. CDR1 and CDR2 (germline): DFQATT, SNEGSKA (reference sequence). Deletions cut 1 base from V and 4 bases from J, with 16 bases between. The CDR3 reads CSARALAGDTYGYTF. DNA for the CDR3: TGCAGTGCTAGAGCACTGGCAGGGGATACCTATGGCTACACCTTC.

The genes are TRBV7-2 and TRBJ1-4; D possibly corresponds to TRBD1 (5 bases). The CDR3 consists of 15 residues. V lost 5 bases and J 5 bases, leaving 15 bases between the germline ends. Germline CDR1 reads SGHTA; CDR2 reads FQGNSA. CDR3 nucleotide sequence: TGTGCCAGCAGCGTGACCTTCCGGGGGAATGAAAAACTGTTTTTT. This encodes CASSVTFRGNEKLFF.

At least ten counts were recorded for this clonotype. The CDR3 DNA reads TGTGCCAGCACCCTGAAGGGCAGCCAAGAGACCCAGTACTTC. This sequence encodes CASTLKGSQETQYF. V gene TRBV12-3 or TRBV12-4 combines with J gene TRBJ2-5; unclear D gene. This CDR3 spans 14 amino acids. V lost 7 bases and J 1 base, leaving 13 bases between the germline ends.

In its sample, this clonotype was seen a few times. The V and J genes are TRBV4-2 and TRBJ1-2; D uncertain. This CDR3 comprises 15 residues. Germline V gene lookup returns CDR1 LGHNA and CDR2 YNFKEQ. V lost 5 bases and J 6 bases, leaving 19 bases between the germline ends. This CDR3 is CASSIEKRASDGYTF. The CDR3 DNA sequence: TGTGCCAGCAGCATAGAAAAGCGGGCCTCCGATGGCTACACCTTC.

V and J are TRBV21-1 and TRBJ1-5; the tabulated D call, TRBD1, remains unverified against the DNA. TRBV21-1 is shown as a pseudogene. The CDR3 is made up of 17 amino acids. CDR3 nucleotides: TGTGCCAGCAGCCCCCCGAGGGGGTATGAGAGCAATCAGCCCCAGCATTTT. This sequence encodes CASSPPRGYESNQPQHF.

This rearrangement joins TRBV7-9 to TRBJ2-1; tentatively, D is TRBD2 (6 bases). The length of the CDR3 is 15 residues. Trimming stripped 8 bases from V and 8 bases from J, with 22 bases between. CDR1 and CDR2 from the germline V gene are SEHNR and FQNEAQ (reference sequence). The CDR3 loop reads CASGRTGTQGDEQFF. The CDR3 DNA follows: TGTGCCAGCGGCAGAACCGGGACTCAGGGCGATGAGCAGTTCTTC.

Regarding this clonotype: A much larger clone lies one base from this, so it may be a read error. The chain recombines TRBV6-5 with TRBJ1-4; 7 bases map to TRBD1. The CDR3 is 15 residues long. The germline V gene encodes CDR1 MNHEY and CDR2 SVGAGI. The DNA of the CDR3 is TGTGTCAGCAGTTACTTCCGACAGGGTGGTCGGAAACTGTTTTTT. It yields the protein CVSSYFRQGGRKLFF.

The rearrangement uses TRBV12-3 or TRBV12-4 and TRBJ2-5; D is tentatively TRBD1 or TRBD2 (5 bases each). Trimming stripped 3 bases from V and 1 base from J, with 12 bases between. The CDR3 runs 15 residues. CDR3 DNA sequence: TGTGCCAGCAGTTTTCTGGGGGTCCTCCAAGAGACCCAGTACTTC. Amino acid sequence: CASSFLGVLQETQYF.

This clonotype was observed a few times. The genes are TRBV7-2 and TRBJ2-7; D not certain. The V and J ends lost 5 bases and 6 bases respectively, with 14 bases between them. The CDR3 sequence is 13 residues long. Germline V gene lookup returns CDR1 SGHTA and CDR2 FQGNSA. CDR3 amino acids: CASSPRLIPEQYF. CDR3 DNA: TGTGCCAGCAGCCCCCGTTTAATCCCCGAGCAGTACTTC.

V usage is TRBV20-1 and J usage is TRBJ2-3; tentatively, D is TRBD1 or TRBD2 (5 bases each). Germline assignment: CDR1 DFQATT and CDR2 SNEGSKA (reference sequence). Trimming pared 5 bases from V and 3 bases from J, leaving 12 bases between. There are 13 residues in the CDR3. The CDR3 DNA sequence: TGCAGTGCTCGCCGGGACGGGACAGATACGCAGTATTTT. Translating it yields CSARRDGTDTQYF.

The table lists this clonotype with a few counts. The rearrangement links TRBV28 to TRBJ2-7; D possibly uses TRBD1 or TRBD2 (5 bases each). V lost 10 bases and J 5 bases, leaving 15 bases between the germline ends. Germline CDR1 and CDR2: MDHEN and SYDVKM. This CDR3 region has 12 residues. The CDR3 here is CATFQRDHEQYF. CDR3 nucleotides: TGTGCCACCTTCCAACGGGACCACGAGCAGTACTTC. Variable domain in full (rest from reference TRBV28 and TRBJ2-7): DVKVTQSSRYLVKRTGEKVFLECVQDMDHENMFWYRQDPGLGLRLIYFSYDVKMKEKGDIPEGYSVSREKKERFSLILESASTNQTSMYLCATFQRDHEQYFGPGTRLTVT.

This clonotype turned up a few times. The chain links TRBV9 to TRBJ2-7, with D tentatively TRBD2 (6 bases). Deletions cut 0 bases from V and 2 bases from J, with 9 bases between. Germline V gene sequence: CDR1 SGDLS, CDR2 YYNGEE. The CDR3 runs to 14 residues. The CDR3 DNA follows: TGTGCCAGCAGCGTAGATAGCGGACCCTACGAGCAGTACTTC. As protein: CASSVDSGPYEQYF.